The 27 T cell receptor beta chains in this list originate from one sample, sequenced in a study of blood T cell repertoires in COVID-19. Libraries were prepared by immunoSEQ multiplex PCR; TCRdb keeps only in-frame clonotypes and omits some of them. The profile shows some 100,000 clones, 87% of them singletons. Sequenced material: peripheral blood. The receptors here all came from a human donor in a cohort sampled during active COVID-19.

The chain combines TRBV12-3 or TRBV12-4 with TRBJ2-2; no reliable D call. CDR3 size: 13 residues. Trimming stripped 5 bases from V and 6 bases from J, with 10 bases between. CDR3 DNA: TGTGCCAGCAGTCCCAAGACTGCCGGGGAGCTGTTTTTT. It specifies CASSPKTAGELFF.

The V call is TRBV30, the J call TRBJ1-5, with 8 nucleotides matching TRBD1. Losses at the gene ends were 3 bases for V and 4 bases for J; bases not matched to a gene: 5. The CDR3 extends over 14 amino acids. Germline CDR1 and CDR2: GTSNPN and SVGIG (reference sequence). Written as DNA, the CDR3 is TGTGCCTGGAGGACGACAGGGGCAAATCAGCCCCAGCATTTT. Protein sequence: CAWRTTGANQPQHF.

This clone was detected only once. The rearrangement uses TRBV6-5 and TRBJ2-1, with TRBD2 matching over 9 bases. With V trimmed by 8 bases and J by 0 bases, 5 bases remained unmatched. Germline lookup yields CDR1 MNHEY and CDR2 SVGAGI. This CDR3 has 15 residues. CDR3 nucleotides: TGTGCCAGCTCGAGTAGCGGGAGCTCCTACAATGAGCAGTTCTTC. This translates into CASSSSGSSYNEQFF.

This chain uses TRBV3-1 (or the pseudogene TRBV3-2) with TRBJ1-2; the D is unclear. The V gene lost 0 bases and the J gene lost 1 base, with 6 bases spanning the gap. The CDR3 extends over 14 amino acids. CDR1 and CDR2 (germline): LGHDT, YNNKEL (reference sequence). The CDR3 loop reads CASSQESFNYGYTF. The CDR3 nucleotides read TGTGCCAGCAGCCAAGAGTCTTTTAACTATGGCTACACCTTC.

This clone showed up just a few times. This chain joins TRBV2 and TRBJ2-1; maybe TRBD1 (6 bases). The ends were cut back, 2 bases at V and 10 bases at J, with 9 bases in the middle. The germline gives CDR1 SNHLY, CDR2 FYNNEI. The CDR3 is 12 amino acids. The CDR3: CASSEQGSEQFF. CDR3 coding DNA: TGTGCCAGCAGTGAACAGGGGAGCGAGCAGTTCTTC.

The chain combines TRBV30 with TRBJ1-2; 10 bases are a match to TRBD1. The trim removed 3 bases at V and 1 base at J, leaving 2 bases unmatched. Germline assignment: CDR1 GTSNPN and CDR2 SVGIG (reference sequence). The CDR3 totals 14 residues. The CDR3 nucleotides are TGTGCCTGGAGCGGGGACAGGGGTAACTATGGCTACACCTTC. Amino acids: CAWSGDRGNYGYTF.

This clone was seen only a few times. CDR3 nucleotide sequence: TGTGCCATCAGTGAGGGGGCGCAAAGGCATCAGCCCCAGCATTTT. Its translation: CAISEGAQRHQPQHF. The chain couples TRBV10-3 to TRBJ1-5, with TRBD1 as a possible D gene (5 bases). The V gene lost 2 bases and the J gene lost 5 bases, with 13 bases spanning the gap. Germline loops: CDR1 ENHRY, CDR2 SYGVKD. The CDR3 extends over 15 amino acids.

The chain joins TRBV27 to TRBJ1-5; 8 positions match TRBD1. Germline V gene lookup returns CDR1 MNHEY and CDR2 SMNVEV (reference sequence). There are 16 residues in the CDR3. V lost 2 bases and J lost 7; bases outside the gene matches: 10. The DNA for the CDR3 is TGTGCCAGCAGTTTAATGGGACAGGCGGGATGGCAGCCCCAGCATTTT. Encoded protein: CASSLMGQAGWQPQHF.

This clone was counted once. This chain connects TRBV7-8 to TRBJ2-7; D is ambiguous. The CDR3 covers 13 residues. Trimming removed 5 bases at V and 5 bases at J, with 13 bases between. Germline CDR1 and CDR2: SGHVS and FQNEAQ. CDR3 coding DNA: TGTGCCAGCAGCCCCCGCATTCCTAACGAGCAGTACTTC. The encoded protein is CASSPRIPNEQYF.

The chain employs TRBV27 and TRBJ2-3; 9 bases line up with TRBD1. Trimming took 7 bases from V and 2 from J; bases not matched to a gene: 7. Germline CDR1 reads MNHEY; CDR2 reads SMNVEV (reference sequence). This CDR3 region has 15 residues. For the CDR3, the DNA is TGTGCCAGCAACCGGGGACAGGGATACACAGATACGCAGTATTTT. Amino acid sequence: CASNRGQGYTDTQYF.

The chain uses TRBV3-1 (or the pseudogene TRBV3-2) and TRBJ1-3, with 9 bases matching TRBD1. V lost 1 base to trimming and J lost 6 bases; unmatched junction nucleotides: 1. The CDR3 covers 14 residues. Germline lookup yields CDR1 LGHDT and CDR2 YNNKEL (reference sequence). The CDR3 DNA sequence: TGTGCCAGCAGCCAAGGGGACAGGGCAAACACCATATATTTT. This codes for CASSQGDRANTIYF.

The chain has TRBV6-5 and TRBJ2-1, with TRBD2 as a possible D gene (6 bases). Germline CDR1 and CDR2: MNHEY and SVGAGI. V dropped 10 bases and J dropped 5 bases, with 12 bases sitting between them. The CDR3 runs to 12 residues. This CDR3 is CATGSRNNEQFF. The CDR3 nucleotides are TGTGCCACCGGGAGTCGGAACAATGAGCAGTTCTTC.

The V and J genes are TRBV5-1 and TRBJ2-5, with 10 positions matching TRBD2. Germline loops: CDR1 SGHRS, CDR2 YFSETQ. The CDR3 length is 16 residues. V trimming: 3 bases; J trimming: 4 bases; junction bases outside the gene matches: 9. CDR3 bases: TGCGCCAGCAGCTCGGCGAGCGGGGGGGCTGGAGAGACCCAGTACTTC. Its protein is CASSSASGGAGETQYF.

The chain is built from TRBV2 and TRBJ1-1; 8 positions match TRBD1. The CDR3 consists of 14 residues. Germline CDR1 SNHLY, CDR2 FYNNEI. Trimming cost V 7 bases and J 0 bases; bases outside gene matches: 4. CDR3 sequence: CASKRQGLNTEAFF. Here the CDR3 DNA reads TGTGCCAGCAAGCGACAGGGGTTGAACACTGAAGCTTTCTTT.

V and J are TRBV4-1 and TRBJ1-4; TRBD1 is a possible D gene (5 bases). Germline V gives CDR1 MGHRA, CDR2 YSYEKL. The CDR3 extends over 15 amino acids. Trimming cost V 1 base and J 0 bases, with 6 bases left between them. The CDR3 nucleotides read TGCGCCAGCAGCCAAGGACAGTCAACTAATGAAAAACTGTTTTTT. Its translation: CASSQGQSTNEKLFF.

The chain has TRBV1 and TRBJ2-7; the table's D call, TRBD2, has no DNA check behind it. TRBV1 is labeled a pseudogene. The CDR3 is made up of 16 amino acids. CDR3 region: CTSSPPPPKRTYEQYF. The DNA of the CDR3 is TGCACCAGCAGCCCGCCCCCTCCCAAGCGGACCTACGAGCAGTACTTC.

This sequence joins TRBV19 and TRBJ2-2; TRBD1 matches 8 bases. Germline values: CDR1 LNHDA, CDR2 SQIVND (reference sequence). V shed 5 bases and J 3 bases; nucleotides not matched to a gene: 11. The CDR3 runs 17 residues. CDR3 loop: CASSPSDRGFDTGELFF. The CDR3 nucleotides read TGTGCCAGTAGTCCGAGCGACAGGGGTTTCGACACCGGGGAGCTGTTTTTT.

The V and J genes are TRBV19 and TRBJ1-3; D unresolved. The germline V gene has CDR1 LNHDA and CDR2 SQIVND (reference sequence). The CDR3 consists of 15 residues. The V end was cut by 4 bases, the J end by 2 bases, with 12 bases between. CDR3 DNA: TGTGCCAGTAGTAAAAACTCGAGGACTGGAAACACCATATATTTT. Its protein product is CASSKNSRTGNTIYF.

The chain is built from TRBV11-2 and TRBJ1-6; D is perhaps TRBD1 (5 bases). The CDR3 is made up of 13 amino acids. V was pared by 5 bases and J by 7 bases, with 9 bases between. The V gene's germline CDR1 is SGHAT and CDR2 FQNNGV. The CDR3 DNA is TGTGCCAGCAGCCTTCAGGGAAATTCACCCCTCCACTTT. Translated, it gives CASSLQGNSPLHF.

V and J are TRBV3-1 (or the pseudogene TRBV3-2) and TRBJ2-2; D is possibly TRBD1 (6 bases). CDR1 and CDR2 from the germline V gene are LGHDT and YNNKEL (reference sequence). Trimming took off 5 bases at V and 0 bases at J, with 13 bases between the two ends. The CDR3 extends over 16 amino acids. The CDR3 spells CASSSWTEANTGELFF. The CDR3 DNA sequence: TGTGCCAGCAGCAGCTGGACAGAAGCGAACACCGGGGAGCTGTTTTTT.

The V and J genes are TRBV27 and TRBJ2-1; 10 bases map to TRBD1. This CDR3 contains 23 residues. The germline V gene has CDR1 MNHEY and CDR2 SMNVEV (reference sequence). Trimming removed 5 bases from V and 4 bases from J; junction bases left unmatched: 29. CDR3 amino acids: CASSNRDRGGVGSRPTKYNEQFF. The CDR3 nucleotides read TGTGCCAGCAGTAACCGGGACAGGGGAGGGGTCGGGAGCAGGCCGACCAAATACAATGAGCAGTTCTTC.

The rearrangement joins TRBV5-1 to TRBJ2-2; D is possibly TRBD1 (6 bases). V was shortened by 8 bases and J by 1 base, with 24 bases between the two germline ends. CDR3 size: 18 residues. CDR1 and CDR2 from the germline V gene are SGHRS and YFSETQ. In nucleotides, the CDR3 is TGCGCCAGTAGAGATTACCCTTATTCGGGACAGAACACCGGGGAGCTGTTTTTT. Translated, it gives CASRDYPYSGQNTGELFF.

The genes are TRBV4-1 and TRBJ2-5, with 8 bases that match TRBD1. The CDR3 totals 15 residues. Germline-derived CDR1 and CDR2 are MGHRA and YSYEKL. The V segment lost 4 bases and the J segment 2 bases; nucleotides outside the gene matches: 6. The CDR3: CASSPRTGIQETQYF. The CDR3 nucleotides read TGCGCCAGCAGCCCTCGGACAGGGATACAAGAGACCCAGTACTTC.

This chain connects TRBV19 to TRBJ2-7; TRBD1 matches at 7 bases. The CDR3 covers 15 residues. Unmatched junction bases numbered 9, after V lost 4 bases and J lost 3 bases. CDR1 is LNHDA and CDR2 is SQIVND in the germline V gene (reference sequence). The CDR3 loop is CASSTRDSFDYEQYF. Written as DNA, the CDR3 is TGTGCCAGTAGTACCCGGGACAGTTTCGACTACGAGCAGTACTTC.

The V and J genes are TRBV1 and TRBJ1-2; the table assigns TRBD1, which was not confirmed against the DNA. TRBV1 counts as a pseudogene. CDR3 size: 14 residues. CDR3 protein: CTSTKDPDNRGYTF. CDR3 sequence (DNA): TGCACCAGCACCAAAGATCCGGACAATCGGGGCTACACCTTC.

The gene calls are TRBV7-3 and TRBJ2-7; D gene uncertain. This CDR3 is built from 13 residues. Germline-derived CDR1 and CDR2 are SGHTA and FQGTGA. V dropped 5 bases and J dropped 3 bases, with 11 bases sitting between them. This CDR3 reads CASSRAARYEQYF. The CDR3 bases are TGTGCCAGCAGCCGCGCGGCTCGCTACGAGCAGTACTTC.

This chain links TRBV7-6 with TRBJ2-1; the D gene is possibly TRBD1 (5 bases). Germline V gene sequence: CDR1 SGHVS, CDR2 FNYEAQ. This CDR3 spans 14 amino acids. V lost 4 bases, J lost 5 bases, and 12 bases lay in between. This CDR3 is CASSSQGTHNEQFF. The CDR3 DNA reads as TGTGCCAGCAGCTCGCAGGGTACCCACAATGAGCAGTTCTTC.